The rows below give T cell receptor beta chains drawn from one sample of a study of blood T cell repertoires in COVID-19. Sequenced by immunoSEQ multiplex PCR; TCRdb stores in-frame clones only, minus some. This table has over 130,000 clones, 70% to 90% appearing once. Sequencing was carried out using peripheral blood. The receptors were sampled from a woman at least 80 years old with acute or convalescent COVID-19. Both conserved end residues are part of each CDR3. A D gene is named only where the DNA matches it firmly. The listing skips clone size in some rows; elsewhere it reads once, few, many or a size class.

v_call	j_call	d_call	clone_size	cdr3_aa	cdr3_nt
TRBV6-2/TRBV6-3	TRBJ2-7	TRBD2	few	CASSRGGSYEQYF	TGTGCCAGCAGTCGCGGGGGATCCTACGAGCAGTACTTC
TRBV11-2	TRBJ2-1	TRBD1	.	CASSARLGQFSYNEQFF	TGTGCCAGCAGCGCGCGCTTGGGACAGTTCTCCTACAATGAGCAGTTCTTC
TRBV11-1	TRBJ2-7	TRBD2	.	CASSPRLAGVSYEQYF	TGTGCCAGCAGCCCGAGACTAGCGGGGGTGTCCTACGAGCAGTACTTC
TRBV2	TRBJ2-4	.	.	CASMGPGFLAKNIQYF	TGTGCCAGCATGGGCCCAGGGTTTTTAGCCAAAAACATTCAGTACTTC
TRBV11-2	TRBJ2-1	TRBD2	.	CASSFTSGGAGEQFF	TGTGCCAGCAGCTTTACTAGCGGGGGGGCCGGGGAGCAGTTCTTC
TRBV5-1	TRBJ2-5	.	.	CASSFRETQYF	TGCGCCAGCAGCTTCAGAGAGACCCAGTACTTC
TRBV5-1	TRBJ2-7	.	.	CASSLTGRAYEQYF	TGCGCCAGCAGCTTGACAGGGAGGGCCTACGAGCAGTACTTC
TRBV6-2/TRBV6-3	TRBJ2-1	TRBD1	.	CASSLTGGAGNEQFF	TGTGCCAGCAGCTTAACAGGGGGCGCGGGCAATGAGCAGTTCTTC
TRBV5-1	TRBJ2-5	.	.	CASSSTSSETQYF	TGCGCCAGCAGCTCTACTAGCTCAGAGACCCAGTACTTC
TRBV3-1/TRBV3-2	TRBJ1-1	.	.	CASKTGNTEAFF	TGTGCCAGCAAAACAGGGAACACTGAAGCTTTCTTT
TRBV30	TRBJ1-6	.	once	CAWSNRERSPLHF	TGTGCCTGGAGTAACAGGGAACGCTCACCCCTCCACTTT
TRBV7-8	TRBJ1-5	TRBD1	.	CASSLDRGQPQHF	TGTGCCAGCAGCTTAGACAGGGGCCAGCCCCAGCATTTT
TRBV15	TRBJ1-3	.	.	CATSKGGSGNTIYF	TGTGCCACCAGCAAAGGGGGATCTGGAAACACCATATATTTT
TRBV27	TRBJ1-2	.	.	CASSPRGGARDGYTF	TGTGCCAGCAGTCCCCGAGGGGGGGCTAGGGATGGCTACACCTTC
TRBV2	TRBJ1-1	TRBD1	.	CASTRVGTGNSEAFF	TGTGCCAGCACCCGAGTGGGGACAGGAAACAGTGAAGCTTTCTTT
TRBV7-2	TRBJ1-1	.	once	CASRSGGGNTEAFF	TGTGCCAGCAGAAGCGGGGGGGGGAACACTGAAGCTTTCTTT
TRBV6-5	TRBJ1-1	TRBD1	.	CASRTGADNTEAFF	TGTGCCAGCCGGACAGGGGCCGACAACACTGAAGCTTTCTTT
TRBV11-2	TRBJ2-1	TRBD2	once	CASTKQGGGLYNEQFF	TGTGCCAGCACCAAACAGGGCGGGGGGCTCTACAATGAGCAGTTCTTC
TRBV10-3	TRBJ1-1	.	few	CAISPRDGTEAFF	TGTGCCATCAGCCCCCGGGATGGAACTGAAGCTTTCTTT
TRBV6-5	TRBJ1-2	.	.	CASRGPFYGYTF	TGTGCCAGTCGAGGGCCATTCTATGGCTACACCTTC
TRBV11-3	TRBJ1-1	TRBD1	.	CASSLRQGTEAFF	TGTGCCAGCAGCTTACGACAGGGCACTGAAGCTTTCTTT
TRBV7-6	TRBJ2-5	TRBD1	once	CASSAGQGWQETQYF	TGTGCCAGCAGCGCGGGACAGGGGTGGCAAGAGACCCAGTACTTC
TRBV6-6	TRBJ1-1	.	.	CASSTQSGEAFF	TGTGCCAGCAGCACCCAGTCCGGGGAAGCTTTCTTT
TRBV19	TRBJ2-7	TRBD2	.	CASSAVTSGGAGEQYF	TGTGCCAGTAGTGCCGTCACTAGCGGGGGGGCAGGGGAGCAGTACTTC
TRBV18	TRBJ2-2	.	.	CASSPPEGAPNTGELFF	TGTGCCAGCTCACCACCGGAGGGGGCCCCTAACACCGGGGAGCTGTTTTTT
TRBV2	TRBJ2-1	.	.	CASSLDNEQFF	TGTGCCAGCAGTTTAGACAATGAGCAGTTCTTC
TRBV7-2	TRBJ2-3	TRBD1	.	CASSLAAGTAFPDTQYF	TGTGCCAGCAGCTTAGCCGCCGGGACAGCTTTCCCAGATACGCAGTATTTT
TRBV15	TRBJ2-2	.	.	CATSRESGRNTGELFF	TGTGCCACCAGCAGAGAGTCCGGTCGAAACACCGGGGAGCTGTTTTTT
TRBV5-6	TRBJ1-1	.	.	CASSEGGEAFF	TGTGCCAGCAGCGAGGGAGGTGAAGCTTTCTTT
TRBV24-1	TRBJ2-1	TRBD2	.	CATSDSGGDYNEQFF	TGTGCCACCAGTGATAGCGGGGGGGATTACAATGAGCAGTTCTTC
TRBV24-1	TRBJ2-7	.	.	CATTTPTYEQYF	TGTGCCACCACGACACCTACCTACGAGCAGTACTTC
TRBV30	TRBJ1-2	.	.	CAWSVKGPNYGYTF	TGTGCCTGGAGTGTTAAGGGGCCTAACTATGGCTACACCTTC
TRBV7-3	TRBJ2-2	.	.	CASSLTSQTASNTGELFF	TGTGCCAGCAGCTTAACAAGTCAAACTGCCTCGAACACCGGGGAGCTGTTTTTT
TRBV4-3	TRBJ2-1	TRBD2	.	CASSHHPGLAGEEQFF	TGCGCCAGCAGCCATCACCCGGGACTAGCGGGGGAAGAGCAGTTCTTC
TRBV4-3	TRBJ2-3	.	.	CASSQVGPGTDTQYF	TGCGCCAGCAGCCAGGTGGGTCCAGGAACAGATACGCAGTATTTT
TRBV5-1	TRBJ1-2	TRBD1	.	CASSSESDRGIYGYTF	TGCGCCAGCAGCTCGGAAAGCGACAGGGGGATCTATGGCTACACCTTC
TRBV18	TRBJ2-1	.	.	CASSPNRDNNEQFF	TGTGCCAGCTCACCAAATCGGGACAACAATGAGCAGTTCTTC
TRBV6-5	TRBJ1-1	.	few	CASISGSAMNTEAFF	TGTGCCAGCATCTCGGGTTCAGCCATGAACACTGAAGCTTTCTTT
TRBV18	TRBJ2-1	.	.	CASSPLDESEQFF	TGTGCCAGCTCACCACTTGATGAGAGTGAGCAGTTCTTC
TRBV4-1	TRBJ2-1	TRBD2	.	CASSSPRGGLRNEQFF	TGCGCCAGCAGCTCCCCGCGGGGGGGCCTGCGCAATGAGCAGTTCTTC
TRBV11-2	TRBJ1-5	.	.	CASSLGSGTKQHF	TGTGCCAGCAGCTTAGGGTCCGGGACAAAGCAGCATTTT
TRBV5-1	TRBJ1-4	.	.	CASSNGQLPNEKLFF	TGCGCCAGCAGCAATGGACAGTTGCCTAATGAAAAACTGTTTTTT
TRBV5-5	TRBJ1-5	.	.	CASSSEGNQPQHF	TGTGCCAGCAGCTCGGAGGGAAATCAGCCCCAGCATTTT
TRBV27	TRBJ2-1	.	.	CASSSRYRDPLYNEQFF	TGTGCCAGCAGTTCCCGATACAGGGACCCCCTCTACAATGAGCAGTTCTTC
TRBV7-2	TRBJ1-2	.	.	CASSLLGSAYGYTF	TGTGCCAGCAGCTTATTAGGAAGCGCCTATGGCTACACCTTC
TRBV3-1/TRBV3-2	TRBJ2-1	.	.	CASSPDRWNYNEQFF	TGTGCCAGCAGCCCAGACAGGTGGAACTACAATGAGCAGTTCTTC
TRBV12-3/TRBV12-4	TRBJ1-1	.	once	CASSFGGNTEAFF	TGTGCCAGCAGTTTCGGGGGGAACACTGAAGCTTTCTTT
TRBV3-1/TRBV3-2	TRBJ2-3	TRBD2	once	CASSPRESGGLADTQYF	TGTGCCAGCAGCCCACGTGAAAGCGGGGGGCTGGCAGATACGCAGTATTTT
TRBV5-4	TRBJ1-1	.	few	CASSSRDRPGTEAFF	TGTGCCAGCAGCTCTCGAGACAGACCTGGCACTGAAGCTTTCTTT
TRBV7-3	TRBJ1-1	TRBD1	.	CASRSNAGGNTEAFF	TGTGCCAGCAGATCAAATGCAGGGGGGAACACTGAAGCTTTCTTT
TRBV30	TRBJ1-6	.	.	CAWSDSYNSPLHF	TGTGCCTGGAGTGACAGCTATAATTCACCCCTCCACTTT
TRBV5-1	TRBJ1-1	TRBD1	.	CASSLVNQGDAEAFF	TGCGCCAGCAGCTTGGTGAACCAGGGGGATGCTGAAGCTTTCTTT
TRBV4-2	TRBJ1-5	TRBD1	.	CASSHGGTGQNQPQHF	TGTGCCAGCAGCCACGGGGGCACGGGACAGAATCAGCCCCAGCATTTT
TRBV30	TRBJ1-5	.	once	CAWSRYTGEPQHF	TGTGCCTGGAGCCGATACACGGGAGAGCCCCAGCATTTT
TRBV30	TRBJ1-2	TRBD1	.	CAWSVAGGYGYTF	TGTGCCTGGAGTGTCGCAGGGGGGTATGGCTACACCTTC
TRBV2	TRBJ2-5	.	.	CASSNPDRSQETQYF	TGTGCCAGCAGTAATCCAGACAGGTCACAAGAGACCCAGTACTTC
TRBV4-2	TRBJ1-4	TRBD1	once	CASSRSGQSNEKLFF	TGTGCCAGCAGCCGCTCGGGACAGAGTAATGAAAAACTGTTTTTT
TRBV20-1	TRBJ1-1	.	.	CSASWEPNTEAFF	TGCAGTGCTAGTTGGGAGCCGAACACTGAAGCTTTCTTT
TRBV3-1/TRBV3-2	TRBJ1-5	.	.	CASSHRGEPQHF	TGTGCCAGCAGCCATCGGGGGGAGCCCCAGCATTTT